This T cell receptor beta chain came from a study of T cells in Graves' hyperthyroidism and ophthalmopathy. Using RNA transcripts as the source, TCR beta CDR3 regions were amplified. The TCR CDR3 was amplified in a first-round RT-PCR using the HTBI primer set. From the multiplex PCR reads, TCRdb called clonotypes with MiXCR, one entry per CDR3 protein. This sample has about 410,000 distinct CDR3 sequences, with about 14% found just once. The clonotype was recovered from a woman aged 25 to 39 with Graves' ophthalmopathy. Material for sequencing was blood.

The DNA of the CDR3 is TGTGCCAGCAGTTTACTAGCGGGAAGGGATGAGCAGTTCTTC. Residues: CASSLLAGRDEQFF. This chain joins TRBV28 and TRBJ2-1; 9 bases are a match to TRBD2. V gave up 2 bases and J gave up 8 bases; unmatched junction bases: 4. CDR3 size: 14 residues. Germline loops: CDR1 MDHEN, CDR2 SYDVKM.